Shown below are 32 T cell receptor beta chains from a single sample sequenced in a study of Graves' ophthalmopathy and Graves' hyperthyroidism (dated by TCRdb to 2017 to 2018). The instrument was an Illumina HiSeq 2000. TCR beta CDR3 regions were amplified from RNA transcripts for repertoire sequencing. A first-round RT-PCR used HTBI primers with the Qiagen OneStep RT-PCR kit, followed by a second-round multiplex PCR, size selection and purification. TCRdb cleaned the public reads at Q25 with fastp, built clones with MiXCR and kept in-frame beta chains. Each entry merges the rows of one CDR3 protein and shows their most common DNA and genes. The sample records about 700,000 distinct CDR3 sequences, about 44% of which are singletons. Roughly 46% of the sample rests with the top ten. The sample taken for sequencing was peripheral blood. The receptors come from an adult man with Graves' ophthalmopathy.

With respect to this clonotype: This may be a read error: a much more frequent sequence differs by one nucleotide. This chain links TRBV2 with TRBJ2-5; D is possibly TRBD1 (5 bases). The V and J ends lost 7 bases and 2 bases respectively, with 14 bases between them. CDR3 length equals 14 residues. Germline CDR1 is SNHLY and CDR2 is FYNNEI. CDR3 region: CASKPRQRQETQYF. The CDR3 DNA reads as TGTGCCAGCAAGCCGAGACAGAGGCAAGAGACCCAGTACTTC.

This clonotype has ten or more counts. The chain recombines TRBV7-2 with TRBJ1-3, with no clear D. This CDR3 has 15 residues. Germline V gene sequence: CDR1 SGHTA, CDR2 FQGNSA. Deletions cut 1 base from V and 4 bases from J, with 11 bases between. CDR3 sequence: CASSLDPGYGNTIYF. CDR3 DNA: TGTGCCAGCAGCTTAGATCCAGGATACGGAAACACCATATATTTT.

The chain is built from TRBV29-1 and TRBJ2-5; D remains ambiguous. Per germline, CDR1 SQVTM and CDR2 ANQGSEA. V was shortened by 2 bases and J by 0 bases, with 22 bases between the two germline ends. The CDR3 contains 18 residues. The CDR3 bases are TGCAGCGTTGAAAGTGGGGTAGGCACGGGCCGGTACCAAGAGACCCAGTACTTC. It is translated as CSVESGVGTGRYQETQYF.

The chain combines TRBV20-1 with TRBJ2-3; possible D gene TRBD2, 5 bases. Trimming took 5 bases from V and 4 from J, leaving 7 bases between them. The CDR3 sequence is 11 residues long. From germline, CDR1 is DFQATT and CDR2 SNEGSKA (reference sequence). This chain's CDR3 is CSARTADTQYF. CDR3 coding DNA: TGCAGTGCTCGGACTGCAGATACGCAGTATTTT.

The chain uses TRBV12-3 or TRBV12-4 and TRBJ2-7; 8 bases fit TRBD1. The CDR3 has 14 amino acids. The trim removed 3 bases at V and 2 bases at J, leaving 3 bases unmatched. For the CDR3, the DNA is TGTGCCAGCAGTTTTCCAGGGGGCGCCTACGAGCAGTACTTC. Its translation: CASSFPGGAYEQYF.

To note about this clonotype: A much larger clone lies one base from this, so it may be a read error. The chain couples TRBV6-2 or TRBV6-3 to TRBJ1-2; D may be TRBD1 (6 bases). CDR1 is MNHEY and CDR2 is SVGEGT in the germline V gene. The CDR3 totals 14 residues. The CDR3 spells CASSIDQGYYGHTF. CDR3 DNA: TGTGCCAGCAGCATTGACCAGGGGTACTATGGCCACACCTTC.

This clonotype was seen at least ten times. The CDR3 is CSARDNREGFEPQHF. In DNA, the CDR3 is TGCAGTGCTAGAGATAACAGGGAAGGCTTTGAGCCCCAGCATTTT. This chain uses TRBV20-1 with TRBJ1-5; D may be TRBD1 (6 bases). Germline V gene data show CDR1 as DFQATT and CDR2 as SNEGSKA (reference sequence). Trimming pared 0 bases from V and 8 bases from J, leaving 17 bases between. This CDR3 contains 15 residues.

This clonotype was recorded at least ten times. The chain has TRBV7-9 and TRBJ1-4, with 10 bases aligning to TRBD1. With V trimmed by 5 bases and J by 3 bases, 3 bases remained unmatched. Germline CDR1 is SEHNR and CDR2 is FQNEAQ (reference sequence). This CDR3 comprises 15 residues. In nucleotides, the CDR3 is TGTGCCAGCAGCGCCGGGACAGGGGCTAATGAAAAACTGTTTTTT. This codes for CASSAGTGANEKLFF.

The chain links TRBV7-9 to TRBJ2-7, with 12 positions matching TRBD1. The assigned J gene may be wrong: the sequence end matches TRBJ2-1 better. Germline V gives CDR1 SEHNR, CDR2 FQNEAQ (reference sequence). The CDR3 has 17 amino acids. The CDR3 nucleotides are TGTGCCAGCAGGCTAACCTGGGACAGGGGGCATCACAATGAGCAGTTCTTC. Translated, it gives CASRLTWDRGHHNEQFF.

The CDR3 bases are TGCAGCGTTGAAGGCCCCTCCAACAGGGTATGGCCTGAAGCTTTCTTT. This encodes CSVEGPSNRVWPEAFF. The chain links TRBV29-1 to TRBJ1-1; D might be TRBD1 (6 bases). The ends were cut back, 1 base at V and 6 bases at J, with 21 bases in the middle. The CDR3 is 16 residues long. In germline, CDR1 is SQVTM, CDR2 ANQGSEA.

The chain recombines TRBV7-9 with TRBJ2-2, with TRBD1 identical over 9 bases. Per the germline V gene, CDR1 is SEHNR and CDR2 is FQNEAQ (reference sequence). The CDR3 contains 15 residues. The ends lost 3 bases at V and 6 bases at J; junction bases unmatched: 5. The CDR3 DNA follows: TGTGCCAGCAGCTTGTCGGACAGGGGTCCCGGGGAGCTGTTTTTT. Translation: CASSLSDRGPGELFF.

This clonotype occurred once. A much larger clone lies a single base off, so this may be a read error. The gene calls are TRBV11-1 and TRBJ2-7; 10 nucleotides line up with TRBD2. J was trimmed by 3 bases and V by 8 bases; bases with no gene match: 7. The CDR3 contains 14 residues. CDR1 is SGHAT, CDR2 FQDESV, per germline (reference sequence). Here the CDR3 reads CASRSGLADYEQYF. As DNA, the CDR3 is TGTGCCAGCCGCTCCGGACTAGCGGACTACGAGCAGTACTTC.

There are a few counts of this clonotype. The CDR3 sequence: CASRTGINYGYTF. The CDR3, as DNA: TGTGCCAGTAGGACAGGGATCAACTATGGCTACACCTTC. The chain combines TRBV27 with TRBJ1-2, with 8 bases fitting TRBD1. CDR1 and CDR2 (germline): MNHEY, SMNVEV (reference sequence). The V gene end was trimmed by 9 bases and the J gene end by 2 bases; junction bases not matched to a gene: 5. This CDR3 has 13 residues.

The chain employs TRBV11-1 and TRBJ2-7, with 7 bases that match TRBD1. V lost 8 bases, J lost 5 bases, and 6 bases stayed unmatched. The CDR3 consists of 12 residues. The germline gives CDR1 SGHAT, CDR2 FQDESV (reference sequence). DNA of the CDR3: TGTGCCAGCGGGAGACAGGGCCACGAGCAGTACTTC. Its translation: CASGRQGHEQYF.

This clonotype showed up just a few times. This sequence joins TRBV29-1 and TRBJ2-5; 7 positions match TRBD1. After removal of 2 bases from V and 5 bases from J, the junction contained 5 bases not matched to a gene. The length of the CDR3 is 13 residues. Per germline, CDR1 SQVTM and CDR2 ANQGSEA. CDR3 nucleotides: TGCAGCGTTGAACTCAGGGGGTCGGAGACCCAGTACTTC. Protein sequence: CSVELRGSETQYF.

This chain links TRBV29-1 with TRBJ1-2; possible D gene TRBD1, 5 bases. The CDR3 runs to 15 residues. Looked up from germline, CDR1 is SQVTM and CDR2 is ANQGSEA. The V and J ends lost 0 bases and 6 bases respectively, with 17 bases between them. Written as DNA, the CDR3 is TGCAGCGTTGAAGACCGGGGGTCGAACAGCCATGGCTACACCTTC. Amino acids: CSVEDRGSNSHGYTF.

The CDR3 nucleotides are TGTGCCACCAGCAGAGATGGCCCAGAAGAGACCCAGTACTTC. Translation: CATSRDGPEETQYF. This chain links TRBV15 with TRBJ2-5; D ambiguous. CDR3 size: 14 residues. V was trimmed by 0 bases and J by 3 bases, leaving 8 bases between them. CDR1 LNHNV and CDR2 YYDKDF come from the germline V gene (reference sequence).

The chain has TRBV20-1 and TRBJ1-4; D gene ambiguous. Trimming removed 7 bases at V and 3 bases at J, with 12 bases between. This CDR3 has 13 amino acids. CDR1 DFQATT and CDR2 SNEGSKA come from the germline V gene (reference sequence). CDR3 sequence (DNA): TGCAGTGGCCTCATGCATCCTAATGAAAAACTGTTTTTT. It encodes CSGLMHPNEKLFF.

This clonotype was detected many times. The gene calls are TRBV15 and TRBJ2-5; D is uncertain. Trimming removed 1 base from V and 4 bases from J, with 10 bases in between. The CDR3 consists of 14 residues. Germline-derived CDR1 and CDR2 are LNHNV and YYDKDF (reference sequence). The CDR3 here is CATSRVGLTETQYF. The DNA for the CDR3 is TGTGCCACCAGCAGAGTTGGCCTGACAGAGACCCAGTACTTC.

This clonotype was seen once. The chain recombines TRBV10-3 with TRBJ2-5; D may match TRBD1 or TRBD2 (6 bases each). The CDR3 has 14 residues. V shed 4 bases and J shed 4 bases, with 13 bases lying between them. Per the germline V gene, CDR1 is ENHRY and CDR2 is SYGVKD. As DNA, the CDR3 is TGTGCCATCAGTGTAACACAGGGAGGAGAGACCCAGTACTTC. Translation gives CAISVTQGGETQYF.

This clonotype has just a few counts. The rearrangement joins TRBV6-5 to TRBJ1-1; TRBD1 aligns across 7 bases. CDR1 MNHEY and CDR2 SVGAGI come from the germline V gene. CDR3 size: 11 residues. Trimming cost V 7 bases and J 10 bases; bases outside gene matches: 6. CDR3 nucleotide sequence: TGTGCCAGCATTACGACAGGGAGAGCTTTCTTT. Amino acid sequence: CASITTGRAFF.

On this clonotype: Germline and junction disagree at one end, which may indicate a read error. CDR3 loop: CASSLSSPTYEQYF. The DNA of the CDR3 is TGTGCCAGCAGTTTATCGTCTCCGACCTACGAGCAGTACTTC. This chain uses TRBV10-3 with TRBJ2-7; D is unclear. The CDR3 totals 14 residues. From germline, CDR1 is ENHRY and CDR2 SYGVKD.

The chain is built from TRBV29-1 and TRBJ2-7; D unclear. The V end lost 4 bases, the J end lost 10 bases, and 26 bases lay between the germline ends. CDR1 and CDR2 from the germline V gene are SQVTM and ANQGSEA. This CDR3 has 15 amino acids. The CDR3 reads CSVAAGANSNRPQYF. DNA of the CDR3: TGCAGCGTTGCGGCTGGCGCCAATAGCAATCGGCCCCAGTACTTC.

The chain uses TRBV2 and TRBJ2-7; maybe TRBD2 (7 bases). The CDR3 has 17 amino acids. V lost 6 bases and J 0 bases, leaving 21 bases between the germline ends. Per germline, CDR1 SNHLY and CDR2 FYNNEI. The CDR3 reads CASSGGLGGGYSYEQYF. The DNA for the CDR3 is TGTGCCAGCAGCGGGGGACTGGGGGGGGGCTACTCCTACGAGCAGTACTTC.

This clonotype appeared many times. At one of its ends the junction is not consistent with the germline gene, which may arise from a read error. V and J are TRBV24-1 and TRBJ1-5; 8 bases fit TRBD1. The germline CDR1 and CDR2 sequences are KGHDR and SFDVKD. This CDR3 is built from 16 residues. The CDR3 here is CASSAQGARGSWPQHF. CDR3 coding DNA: TGTGCCAGCAGTGCCCAGGGGGCGCGGGGATCATGGCCCCAGCATTTT.

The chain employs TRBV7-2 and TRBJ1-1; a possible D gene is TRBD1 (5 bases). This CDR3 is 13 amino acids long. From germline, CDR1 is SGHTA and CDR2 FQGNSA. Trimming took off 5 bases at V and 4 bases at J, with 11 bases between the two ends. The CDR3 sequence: CASSVDSLTEAFF. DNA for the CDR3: TGTGCCAGCAGCGTTGACAGCCTCACTGAAGCTTTCTTT.

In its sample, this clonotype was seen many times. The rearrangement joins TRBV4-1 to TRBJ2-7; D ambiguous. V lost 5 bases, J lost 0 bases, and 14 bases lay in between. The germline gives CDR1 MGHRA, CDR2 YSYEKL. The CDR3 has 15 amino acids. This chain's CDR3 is CASSISQVVSYEQYF. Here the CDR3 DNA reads TGCGCCAGCAGCATTAGCCAGGTTGTCTCCTACGAGCAGTACTTC.

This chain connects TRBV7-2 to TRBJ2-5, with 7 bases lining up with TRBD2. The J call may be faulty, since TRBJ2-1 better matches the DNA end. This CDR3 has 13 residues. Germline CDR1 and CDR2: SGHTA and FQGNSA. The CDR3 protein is CASSTSVAGEQFF. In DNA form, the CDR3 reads TGTGCCAGCAGTACTAGCGTCGCTGGTGAGCAGTTCTTC.

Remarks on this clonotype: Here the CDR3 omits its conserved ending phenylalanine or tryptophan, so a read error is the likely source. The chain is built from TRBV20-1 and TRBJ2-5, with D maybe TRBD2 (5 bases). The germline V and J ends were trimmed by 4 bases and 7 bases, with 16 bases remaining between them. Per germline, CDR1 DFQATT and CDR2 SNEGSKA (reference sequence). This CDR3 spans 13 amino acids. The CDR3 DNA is TGCAGTGCTACGATCAGCGGTATGGGGACCCAGTACGTC. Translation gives CSATISGMGTQYV.

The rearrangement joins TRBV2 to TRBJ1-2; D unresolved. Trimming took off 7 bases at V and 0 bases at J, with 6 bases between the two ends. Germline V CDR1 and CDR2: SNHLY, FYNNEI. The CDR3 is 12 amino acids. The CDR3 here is CASKQTNYGYTF. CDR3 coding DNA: TGTGCCAGCAAACAGACTAACTATGGCTACACCTTC.

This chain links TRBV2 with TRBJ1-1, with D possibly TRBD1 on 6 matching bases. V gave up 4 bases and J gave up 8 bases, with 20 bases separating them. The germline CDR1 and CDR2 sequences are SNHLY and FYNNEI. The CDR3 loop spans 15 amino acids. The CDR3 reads CASSAAGTSRAEAFF. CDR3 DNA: TGTGCCAGCAGTGCGGCCGGGACATCGCGCGCGGAAGCTTTCTTT.

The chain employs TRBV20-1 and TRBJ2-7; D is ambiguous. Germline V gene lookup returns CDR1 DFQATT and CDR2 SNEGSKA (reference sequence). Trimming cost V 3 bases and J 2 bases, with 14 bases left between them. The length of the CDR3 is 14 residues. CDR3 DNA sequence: TGCAGTGCTAGGACCCTGCTCGGAACCTACGAGCAGTACTTC. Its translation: CSARTLLGTYEQYF.